A single sample gave rise to the 23 T cell receptor beta chains below, sequenced in a study of OX40 agonist ivuxolimab in advanced cancers. TCRdb's table, derived via immunoSEQ multiplex PCR, lists solely in-frame clones and lacks some. The sample lists tens of thousands of clones; approximately 90% were seen once. Sequences were derived from CD4+ or CD8+ T cells sorted from blood, sampled in a trial of the OX40 agonist ivuxolimab. The receptors come from an adult with an advanced solid tumor such as melanoma, head and neck, liver or kidney cancer.

The chain couples TRBV27 to TRBJ2-7; tentatively, D is TRBD2 (6 bases). In germline, CDR1 is MNHEY, CDR2 SMNVEV (reference sequence). Trimming pared 5 bases from V and 1 base from J, leaving 9 bases between. The CDR3 loop spans 13 amino acids. CDR3 nucleotide sequence: TGTGCCAGCAGTATTGGGGGGTCCTACGAGCAGTACTTC. Amino acids: CASSIGGSYEQYF.

The V call is TRBV28, the J call TRBJ1-2, with D uncertain. CDR1 MDHEN and CDR2 SYDVKM come from the germline V gene. This CDR3 is 14 amino acids long. V lost 6 bases to trimming and J lost 4 bases, with 15 bases between them. The chain's CDR3 is CASSLPGTFYGYTF. The CDR3 coding sequence is TGTGCCAGCAGCCTACCGGGAACATTCTATGGCTACACCTTC.

This clone was seen a handful of times. V and J are TRBV29-1 and TRBJ2-3; the match to TRBD2 covers 14 bases. The CDR3 totals 17 residues. Per the germline V gene, CDR1 is SQVTM and CDR2 is ANQGSEA. J gave up 3 bases and V 4 bases, and 9 bases lay outside the gene matches. This CDR3 is CSVAGAGLAGVTDTQYF. In DNA, the CDR3 is TGCAGCGTTGCTGGCGCGGGACTAGCGGGAGTGACAGATACGCAGTATTTT.

The chain links TRBV27 to TRBJ2-2; D is possibly TRBD1 or TRBD2 (5 bases each). CDR1 MNHEY and CDR2 SMNVEV come from the germline V gene (reference sequence). V lost 6 bases and J lost 6, with 11 bases in between. This CDR3 contains 13 residues. The CDR3: CASSYGTAGELFF. In DNA form, the CDR3 reads TGTGCCAGCAGCTACGGGACGGCCGGGGAGCTGTTTTTT.

CDR3: CASSLSGDPSYNEQFF. Written as DNA, the CDR3 is TGTGCCAGCAGCCTGTCGGGGGACCCCTCCTACAATGAGCAGTTCTTC. This chain connects TRBV11-2 to TRBJ2-1; a weak D match, TRBD2 (6 bases). This CDR3 comprises 16 residues. CDR1 SGHAT and CDR2 FQNNGV come from the germline V gene. Trimming took off 5 bases at V and 0 bases at J, with 14 bases between the two ends.

This clone has more than one count but fewer than ten. The J gene is TRBJ1-1, the V gene TRBV30; unclear D gene. The CDR3 loop spans 13 amino acids. V lost 1 base and J 1 base, leaving 7 bases between the germline ends. CDR1 is GTSNPN and CDR2 is SVGIG in the germline V gene (reference sequence). The CDR3 loop is CAWSAVGNTEAFF. The CDR3 region has the DNA TGTGCCTGGAGTGCAGTGGGGAACACTGAAGCTTTCTTT.

The chain links TRBV7-8 to TRBJ2-7, with a weak D call TRBD1 (7 bases). This CDR3 comprises 16 residues. From germline, CDR1 is SGHVS and CDR2 FQNEAQ. Trimming pared 0 bases from V and 4 bases from J, leaving 16 bases between. Here the CDR3 reads CASSLAYGGGVYEQYF. As DNA, the CDR3 is TGTGCCAGCAGCTTAGCCTACGGAGGGGGCGTTTACGAGCAGTACTTC. The whole variable domain, filled in from reference TRBV7-8 and TRBJ2-7, reads GAGVSQSPRYKVAKRGQDVALRCDPISGHVSLFWYQQALGQGPEFLTYFQNEAQLDKSGLPSDRFFAERPEGSVSTLKIQRTQQEDSAVYLCASSLAYGGGVYEQYFGPGTRLTVT.

In this sample, this clone turned up once. The V and J genes are TRBV13 and TRBJ2-7; D uncertain. The V end lost 3 bases, the J end lost 0 bases, and 6 bases lay between the germline ends. The CDR3 length is 13 residues. Per germline, CDR1 PRHDT and CDR2 FYEKMQ (reference sequence). CDR3 coding DNA: TGTGCCAGCAGCTTCGACCACTCCTACGAGCAGTACTTC. It yields the protein CASSFDHSYEQYF.

The gene calls are TRBV11-2 and TRBJ2-5; D uncertain. The V gene's germline CDR1 is SGHAT and CDR2 FQNNGV. Trimming removed 1 base from V and 2 bases from J, with 2 bases in between. The CDR3 has 12 amino acids. CDR3 coding DNA: TGTGCCAGCAGCTTAGGACAAGAGACCCAGTACTTC. The encoded protein is CASSLGQETQYF.

The chain combines TRBV9 with TRBJ1-3; D is undetermined. The CDR3 has 16 residues. CDR1 is SGDLS and CDR2 is YYNGEE in the germline V gene. Trimming cost V 0 bases and J 6 bases, with 16 bases left between them. CDR3 DNA: TGTGCCAGCAGCGTAGGAGATCCGGGCCGAGAAAACACCATATATTTT. Protein sequence: CASSVGDPGRENTIYF.

Only one count was recorded for this clone. The chain uses TRBV9 and TRBJ2-3; D is possibly TRBD2 (6 bases). The CDR3 sequence is 15 residues long. The V end was cut by 3 bases, the J end by 2 bases, with 13 bases between. The V gene's germline CDR1 is SGDLS and CDR2 YYNGEE. CDR3 coding DNA: TGTGCCAGCAGCGGTACTAGCATCGCCACAGATACGCAGTATTTT. It encodes CASSGTSIATDTQYF.

This clone is labeled as medium-sized. The chain links TRBV19 to TRBJ2-7; the D is unclear. Trimming pared 4 bases from V and 6 bases from J, leaving 10 bases between. The germline gives CDR1 LNHDA, CDR2 SQIVND (reference sequence). This CDR3 has 12 amino acids. CDR3 nucleotide sequence: TGTGCCAGTAGTAAAACAGAGACCGAGCAGTACTTC. Its translation is CASSKTETEQYF. The complete variable domain, with remaining parts taken from reference TRBV19 and TRBJ2-7, reads DGGITQSPKYLFRKEGQNVTLSCEQNLNHDAMYWYRQDPGQGLRLIYYSQIVNDFQKGDIAEGYSVSREKKESFPLTVTSAQKNPTAFYLCASSKTETEQYFGPGTRLTVT.

The V gene is TRBV7-6, the J gene TRBJ1-3, with a weak D call TRBD1 (6 bases). Germline assignment: CDR1 SGHVS and CDR2 FNYEAQ. Between the trimmed V and J ends, which lost 1 base and 2 bases, there was a span of 18 bases. This CDR3 is built from 18 residues. CDR3: CASSLGQAFQYPGNTIYF. The CDR3 DNA sequence: TGTGCCAGCAGCTTAGGACAGGCATTCCAATACCCTGGAAACACCATATATTTT.

The sample holds one count of this clone. This chain links TRBV29-1 with TRBJ2-1, with TRBD2 matching 8 bases. The trim removed 3 bases at V and 5 bases at J, leaving 12 bases unmatched. The CDR3 spans 16 residues. Per germline, CDR1 SQVTM and CDR2 ANQGSEA. Here the CDR3 reads CSVEISGNVPHNEQFF. The CDR3, as DNA: TGCAGCGTTGAGATTAGCGGGAATGTACCCCACAATGAGCAGTTCTTC.

The chain is built from TRBV6-6 and TRBJ1-1; D perhaps matches TRBD1 (5 bases). V lost 2 bases to trimming and J lost 6 bases, with 19 bases between them. This CDR3 is built from 16 residues. Per the germline V gene, CDR1 is MNHNY and CDR2 is SVGAGI (reference sequence). The CDR3 region has the DNA TGTGCCAGCAGTTACGGTTTACTGGGGTTAGGGGCTGAAGCTTTCTTT. As protein: CASSYGLLGLGAEAFF.

The chain links TRBV4-1 to TRBJ1-2; no reliable D call. The CDR3 has 11 amino acids. Trimming pared 4 bases from V and 7 bases from J, leaving 7 bases between. Germline lookup yields CDR1 MGHRA and CDR2 YSYEKL. As DNA, the CDR3 is TGCGCCAGCAGCCCCGGTCTTGGCTACACCTTC. This codes for CASSPGLGYTF.

The V and J genes are TRBV4-2 and TRBJ2-7; 7 bases map to TRBD2. The CDR3 length is 16 residues. Germline-derived CDR1 and CDR2 are LGHNA and YNFKEQ. V shed 3 bases and J 0 bases; nucleotides not matched to a gene: 8. CDR3 loop: CASSQGGRDYSYEQYF. In DNA form, the CDR3 reads TGTGCCAGCAGCCAGGGGGGGAGGGACTACTCCTACGAGCAGTACTTC.

The chain couples TRBV28 to TRBJ2-1, with 8 positions matching TRBD2. J was trimmed by 9 bases and V by 1 base; bases with no gene match: 5. Germline V gives CDR1 MDHEN, CDR2 SYDVKM. The CDR3 runs 14 residues. The CDR3 DNA follows: TGTGCCAGCAGTTTATCGTTTAGCGGGACTGAGCAGTTCTTC. It encodes CASSLSFSGTEQFF. Looking up the rest from reference TRBV28 and TRBJ2-1 gives the full variable domain: DVKVTQSSRYLVKRTGEKVFLECVQDMDHENMFWYRQDPGLGLRLIYFSYDVKMKEKGDIPEGYSVSREKKERFSLILESASTNQTSMYLCASSLSFSGTEQFFGPGTRLTVL.

This chain joins TRBV28 and TRBJ2-4, with 9 bases aligning to TRBD2. Germline CDR1 MDHEN, CDR2 SYDVKM. Losses at the gene ends were 5 bases for V and 1 base for J; bases not matched to a gene: 12. This CDR3 contains 18 residues. CDR3 in amino acids: CASSVSGSILWAKNIQYF. In nucleotides, the CDR3 is TGTGCCAGCAGTGTTAGCGGGAGTATATTATGGGCCAAAAACATTCAGTACTTC.

The chain has TRBV11-2 and TRBJ2-2; D ambiguous. In germline, CDR1 is SGHAT, CDR2 FQNNGV. The germline V and J ends were trimmed by 3 bases and 0 bases, with 5 bases remaining between them. The CDR3 length is 14 residues. The CDR3 DNA reads TGTGCCAGCAGCTTGACAACGAACACCGGGGAGCTGTTTTTT. Translated: CASSLTTNTGELFF.

The chain is built from TRBV5-1 and TRBJ2-7; D tentatively fits TRBD1 or TRBD2 (5 bases each). V lost 0 bases, J lost 4 bases, and 8 bases lay in between. The CDR3 covers 13 residues. CDR1 SGHRS and CDR2 YFSETQ come from the germline V gene. CDR3 in amino acids: CASSLEWGYEQYF. For the CDR3, the DNA is TGCGCCAGCAGCTTGGAATGGGGGTACGAGCAGTACTTC.

The chain is built from TRBV2 and TRBJ2-7, with D tentatively TRBD2 (6 bases). CDR1 is SNHLY and CDR2 is FYNNEI in the germline V gene. The CDR3 loop spans 16 amino acids. The ends were cut back, 4 bases at V and 2 bases at J, with 18 bases in the middle. The CDR3 protein is CASSGGLGGTPYEQYF. CDR3 coding DNA: TGTGCCAGCAGTGGAGGGCTGGGGGGTACGCCCTACGAGCAGTACTTC.

The chain recombines TRBV11-2 with TRBJ2-5, with D possibly TRBD1 on 7 matching bases. V lost 1 base, J lost 1 base, and 10 bases lay in between. The CDR3 consists of 15 residues. Germline assignment: CDR1 SGHAT and CDR2 FQNNGV. CDR3 nucleotide sequence: TGTGCCAGCAGCTTAGCAGGGGGGCTCCAAGAGACCCAGTACTTC. Its translation: CASSLAGGLQETQYF.